The entry that follows covers one T cell receptor beta chain sequence. Its target is not known. Method: immunoSEQ multiplex PCR; TCRdb's copy keeps in-frame clones and lacks some. This repertoire shows roughly 500,000 clones, approximately 80% found once; its top ten account for approximately 12%. The entry originates in a study of shared clonotypes between healthy human individuals. Overall study results and limits: Clonotype sharing among donors, it was expected, would be affected by sequencing depth.

This CDR3 spans 15 amino acids. Germline lookup yields CDR1 LNHDA and CDR2 SQIVND (reference sequence). The germline V and J ends were trimmed by 3 bases and 0 bases, with 11 bases remaining between them. This sequence originates from a woman aged 40 to 50 in good health. Some clones in this sample may be carry-over from other donors' samples. The V call is TRBV19, the J call TRBJ1-1; possible D gene TRBD1, 5 bases. Sequenced material: PBMCs. In DNA, the CDR3 is TGTGCCAGTAGTATCACAGGCTCCTTGAACACTGAAGCTTTCTTT. Protein: CASSITGSLNTEAFF.